The next 29 T cell receptor beta chains were all read from a single sample in a study of shared clonotypes between healthy human individuals (dated by TCRdb to 2018 to 2020). Preparation of the library involved the immunoSEQ multiplex PCR assay. This immuneACCESS table, as held by TCRdb, lists in-frame sequences with V and J called but not all clones. Of the missing ones, under half trace to an unresolved V gene in checked studies; the others have no known cause. This sample is represented by millions of clones; around nine tenths of them were singletons. The ten largest clones add up to roughly 0.15% of the sample. The sample was naive CD4+ T cells sorted from blood. The cell subset or site label corresponds to: CD45RA+ positively selected. The receptors shown here come from a man younger than 35 in good health.

The CDR3 DNA sequence: TGCGCCAGCAGCTTGTCCAATGAGCAGTTCTTC. It translates to CASSLSNEQFF. The chain joins TRBV5-1 to TRBJ2-1; unclear D gene. The CDR3 has 11 amino acids. Trimming cost V 1 base and J 6 bases, with 2 bases left between them. Germline CDR1 and CDR2: SGHRS and YFSETQ.

The CDR3 DNA reads as TGCGCCAGTGGAGCGGGACTCTCCTACAATGAGCAGTTCTTC. It encodes CASGAGLSYNEQFF. This chain links TRBV10-1 with TRBJ2-1, with 7 bases lining up with TRBD2. Germline CDR1 reads WNHNN; CDR2 reads SYGVQD (reference sequence). With V trimmed by 9 bases and J by 0 bases, 5 bases remained unmatched. The CDR3 is 14 amino acids.

The rearrangement uses TRBV5-6 and TRBJ1-2; the D is unclear. The V end was cut by 0 bases, the J end by 4 bases, with 16 bases between. From germline, CDR1 is SGHDT and CDR2 YYEEEE. The CDR3 is 16 residues long. The DNA for the CDR3 is TGTGCCAGCAGCTTGGGAGCGGACCCAGACCTCTATGGCTACACCTTC. Translating gives CASSLGADPDLYGYTF.

The chain uses TRBV27 and TRBJ2-7; D may be TRBD1 (6 bases). The CDR3 totals 12 residues. Germline loops: CDR1 MNHEY, CDR2 SMNVEV (reference sequence). The V gene lost 7 bases and the J gene lost 6 bases, with 13 bases spanning the gap. This chain's CDR3 is CASTSGVGEQYF. CDR3 DNA sequence: TGTGCCAGCACTTCAGGGGTCGGCGAGCAGTACTTC.

The chain couples TRBV15 to TRBJ1-5; a weak D match, TRBD1 (6 bases). The CDR3 length is 16 residues. V dropped 5 bases and J dropped 5 bases, with 19 bases sitting between them. In germline, CDR1 is LNHNV, CDR2 YYDKDF (reference sequence). CDR3 in DNA: TGTGCCACCAGCCAACTAACCGGGACATCGGATCAGCCCCAGCATTTT. Translation gives CATSQLTGTSDQPQHF.

This clone was detected once. The gene calls are TRBV6-4 and TRBJ2-3, with 11 bases that match TRBD2. Germline loops: CDR1 MRHNA, CDR2 SNTAGT. V was pared by 6 bases and J by 5 bases, with 4 bases of the junction left unmatched. This CDR3 spans 14 amino acids. CDR3 sequence reads: CASSTSGSGDTQYF. Here the CDR3 DNA reads TGTGCCAGCAGCACTAGCGGGAGCGGAGATACGCAGTATTTT.

The chain uses TRBV7-2 and TRBJ2-1; tentatively, D is TRBD2 (5 bases). Trimming stripped 5 bases from V and 0 bases from J, with 11 bases between. The CDR3 runs 15 residues. The germline CDR1 and CDR2 sequences are SGHTA and FQGNSA. CDR3 protein: CASSQTGSSYNEQFF. Written as DNA, the CDR3 is TGTGCCAGCAGCCAAACGGGGAGCTCCTACAATGAGCAGTTCTTC.

The genes are TRBV11-2 and TRBJ2-7; possible D gene TRBD2, 6 bases. Looked up from germline, CDR1 is SGHAT and CDR2 is FQNNGV. Trimming took off 0 bases at V and 5 bases at J, with 11 bases between the two ends. The CDR3 runs to 14 residues. The CDR3 loop is CASSLDGRRDEQYF. CDR3 sequence (DNA): TGTGCCAGCAGCTTAGACGGGAGAAGGGACGAGCAGTACTTC.

J is TRBJ2-5 and V is TRBV10-3; 13 positions match TRBD2. Germline trimming cut 2 bases from V and 7 bases from J; bases unmatched to any gene: 7. The CDR3 is 16 residues long. The germline V gene has CDR1 ENHRY and CDR2 SYGVKD. The DNA for the CDR3 is TGTGCCATCAGTGAGACTAGCGGGAGGGCCGGGGGGACCCAGTACTTC. Amino acids: CAISETSGRAGGTQYF.

The chain carries TRBV14 and TRBJ2-5; TRBD1 matches 7 bases. The CDR3 is 16 amino acids. Trimming removed 2 bases from V and 1 base from J; junction bases left unmatched: 7. Germline V CDR1 and CDR2: SGHDN, FVKESK. CDR3 nucleotide sequence: TGTGCCAGCAGCCAACTACAGGGGACCCCCCAAGAGACCCAGTACTTC. It translates to CASSQLQGTPQETQYF.

This chain uses TRBV30 with TRBJ2-2, with D possibly being TRBD1 (5 bases). CDR1 is GTSNPN and CDR2 is SVGIG in the germline V gene (reference sequence). V was trimmed by 3 bases and J by 3 bases, leaving 11 bases between them. The CDR3 spans 14 residues. The DNA for the CDR3 is TGTGCCTGGAGGGGTGACAGCGACACCGGGGAGCTGTTTTTT. It is translated as CAWRGDSDTGELFF.

Concerning this clone: Other DNA sequences from this sample encode an identical CDR3 as well. The chain has TRBV7-2 and TRBJ1-1, with D uncertain. V was pared by 1 base and J by 1 base, with 7 bases between. CDR1 SGHTA and CDR2 FQGNSA come from the germline V gene. This CDR3 contains 14 residues. CDR3 protein: CASSLGVGNTEAFF. The DNA of the CDR3 is TGTGCCAGCAGCTTAGGGGTAGGGAACACTGAAGCTTTCTTT.

This clone has only one observation. At one end, the junction sequence differs from germline, possibly due to a read error. The V gene is TRBV10-3, the J gene TRBJ1-1, with D perhaps TRBD1 (6 bases). The germline V gene has CDR1 ENHRY and CDR2 SYGVKD. This CDR3 comprises 13 residues. CDR3 sequence: CAVSSGVNTEAFF. The CDR3 DNA reads as TGTGCCGTCAGTTCAGGGGTGAACACTGAAGCTTTCTTT.

V gene TRBV5-4 combines with J gene TRBJ2-7; D possibly uses TRBD1 or TRBD2 (5 bases each). CDR3 length: 15 residues. Between the trimmed V and J ends, which lost 6 bases and 6 bases, there was a span of 22 bases. Germline V gives CDR1 SGHNT, CDR2 YYREEE (reference sequence). CDR3 in DNA: TGTGCCAGCACCAAGGATCTGGACAAAGGAGGCGAGCAGTACTTC. Translated: CASTKDLDKGGEQYF. The complete variable domain, with remaining parts taken from reference TRBV5-4 and TRBJ2-7, reads ETGVTQSPTHLIKTRGQQVTLRCSSQSGHNTVSWYQQALGQGPQFIFQYYREEENGRGNFPPRFSGLQFPNYSSELNVNALELDDSALYLCASTKDLDKGGEQYFGPGTRLTVT.

This chain joins TRBV5-4 and TRBJ2-2, with 12 bases fitting TRBD1. This CDR3 is built from 16 residues. Germline V gene data show CDR1 as SGHNT and CDR2 as YYREEE (reference sequence). V was clipped by 4 bases and J by 5 bases; unmatched bases: 6. DNA of the CDR3: TGTGCCAGCAGCGTAGGGACAGGGGGCAGGACCGGGGAGCTGTTTTTT. Its protein is CASSVGTGGRTGELFF.

In this sample, this clone turned up once. The CDR3 loop is CASRPTSGSPGEQFF. In nucleotides, the CDR3 is TGTGCCAGCAGGCCCACTAGCGGGAGTCCGGGTGAGCAGTTCTTC. The chain links TRBV6-5 to TRBJ2-1; 11 bases agree with TRBD2. V shed 6 bases and J 9 bases; nucleotides not matched to a gene: 10. The CDR3 is 15 amino acids. CDR1 MNHEY and CDR2 SVGAGI come from the germline V gene.

V and J are TRBV5-4 and TRBJ2-3; 10 bases align to TRBD2. The V gene end was trimmed by 6 bases and the J gene end by 5 bases; junction bases not matched to a gene: 6. This CDR3 is 14 amino acids long. The germline gives CDR1 SGHNT, CDR2 YYREEE (reference sequence). Written as DNA, the CDR3 is TGTGCCAGCAAGCTAGCGGGAGACATAGATACGCAGTATTTT. Its protein is CASKLAGDIDTQYF.

The rearrangement joins TRBV7-2 to TRBJ1-2; D might be TRBD1 (5 bases). CDR3 size: 15 residues. CDR1 is SGHTA and CDR2 is FQGNSA in the germline V gene. V gave up 1 base and J gave up 2 bases, with 11 bases separating them. The CDR3 nucleotides read TGTGCCAGCAGCTTAGTTCAGGGCCCGAACTATGGCTACACCTTC. As protein: CASSLVQGPNYGYTF.

The rearrangement joins TRBV19 to TRBJ2-1; D is ambiguous. CDR3 length: 14 amino acids. In germline, CDR1 is LNHDA, CDR2 SQIVND (reference sequence). Trimming took 3 bases from V and 8 from J, leaving 14 bases between them. This chain's CDR3 is CASSILAAGHEQFF. The DNA of the CDR3 is TGTGCCAGTAGTATCTTGGCGGCTGGGCATGAGCAGTTCTTC.

The J gene is TRBJ1-5, the V gene TRBV21-1. TRBV21-1 constitutes a pseudogene. The CDR3 is 18 amino acids. CDR3 loop: CASSKEVRHKKTNQPQHF. CDR3 coding DNA: TGTGCCAGCAGCAAAGAGGTTAGGCACAAGAAAACCAATCAGCCCCAGCATTTT.

The chain recombines TRBV10-3 with TRBJ2-3, with D perhaps being TRBD1 or TRBD2 (5 bases each). V was cut by 4 bases and J by 7 bases, with 12 bases left in between. The length of the CDR3 is 13 residues. Germline V gene data show CDR1 as ENHRY and CDR2 as SYGVKD. The CDR3 is CAISGDGENTQYF. The CDR3 DNA sequence: TGTGCCATCAGTGGGGACGGGGAGAATACGCAGTATTTT.

The chain carries TRBV18 and TRBJ2-4; 7 bases are a match to TRBD2. Unmatched junction bases numbered 8, after V lost 3 bases and J lost 6 bases. The CDR3 is 15 residues long. Germline CDR1 reads KGHSH; CDR2 reads LQKENI. The CDR3 DNA reads as TGTGCCAGCTCACCGGGGGGGACGGCTTTAAACATTCAGTACTTC. Translation: CASSPGGTALNIQYF.

A remark on this clone: The same CDR3 is also encoded by other DNA sequences in this sample. The chain uses TRBV27 and TRBJ1-5, with TRBD1 identical over 9 bases. Germline loops: CDR1 MNHEY, CDR2 SMNVEV (reference sequence). Losses at the gene ends were 5 bases for V and 1 base for J; bases not matched to a gene: 0. This CDR3 region has 14 residues. The CDR3 loop reads CASSGQGSNQPQHF. CDR3 nucleotide sequence: TGTGCCAGCAGTGGACAGGGGAGCAATCAGCCCCAGCATTTT.

This clone has only one observation. This rearrangement joins TRBV19 to TRBJ2-5; D perhaps matches TRBD1 (6 bases). V was pared by 0 bases and J by 2 bases, with 10 bases between. Germline V CDR1 and CDR2: LNHDA, SQIVND (reference sequence). There are 15 residues in the CDR3. DNA of the CDR3: TGTGCCAGTAGTATAGAAGGGGGTCCACAAGAGACCCAGTACTTC. Translated, it gives CASSIEGGPQETQYF.

Only one count was recorded for this clone. The chain employs TRBV5-6 and TRBJ1-3, with TRBD1 as a possible D gene (5 bases). The CDR3 loop spans 14 amino acids. Per the germline V gene, CDR1 is SGHDT and CDR2 is YYEEEE. Between the trimmed V and J ends, which lost 0 bases and 2 bases, there was a span of 6 bases. The CDR3: CASSLGGPGNTIYF. In DNA form, the CDR3 reads TGTGCCAGCAGCTTGGGGGGACCTGGAAACACCATATATTTT. Full variable domain (remainder filled in from reference TRBV5-6 and TRBJ1-3): DAGVTQSPTHLIKTRGQQVTLRCSPKSGHDTVSWYQQALGQGPQFIFQYYEEEERQRGNFPDRFSGHQFPNYSSELNVNALLLGDSALYLCASSLGGPGNTIYFGEGSWLTVV.

The chain links TRBV6-5 to TRBJ1-2; D remains ambiguous. V was trimmed by 6 bases and J by 7 bases, leaving 12 bases between them. CDR1 is MNHEY, CDR2 SVGAGI, per germline. This CDR3 is 12 amino acids long. CDR3 loop: CASSHAAGGYTF. DNA of the CDR3: TGTGCCAGCAGCCACGCGGCGGGTGGCTACACCTTC.

In nucleotides, the CDR3 is TGTGCCAGCAGTTTAGGGGCATCCACAGATACGCAGTATTTT. It is translated as CASSLGASTDTQYF. The chain has TRBV27 and TRBJ2-3, with D possibly TRBD1 on 5 matching bases. CDR1 is MNHEY, CDR2 SMNVEV, per germline (reference sequence). The CDR3 spans 14 residues. V shed 2 bases and J shed 2 bases, with 8 bases lying between them.

This chain connects TRBV6-5 to TRBJ2-5; D possibly corresponds to TRBD2 (7 bases). Germline CDR1 reads MNHEY; CDR2 reads SVGAGI. This CDR3 comprises 14 residues. V was cut by 7 bases and J by 5 bases, with 17 bases left in between. The CDR3, as DNA: TGTGCCAGCACCCCTCCGGGGGGCCGGGAGACCCAGTACTTC. Protein sequence: CASTPPGGRETQYF.

This clone appeared a few times. The rearrangement links TRBV7-8 to TRBJ1-1, with TRBD1 identical over 7 bases. Germline lookup yields CDR1 SGHVS and CDR2 FQNEAQ. The CDR3 consists of 15 residues. Unmatched junction bases numbered 2, after V lost 1 base and J lost 0 bases. The CDR3 DNA reads TGTGCCAGCAGCTTAGTACAGGGGATGAACACTGAAGCTTTCTTT. Its translation is CASSLVQGMNTEAFF.